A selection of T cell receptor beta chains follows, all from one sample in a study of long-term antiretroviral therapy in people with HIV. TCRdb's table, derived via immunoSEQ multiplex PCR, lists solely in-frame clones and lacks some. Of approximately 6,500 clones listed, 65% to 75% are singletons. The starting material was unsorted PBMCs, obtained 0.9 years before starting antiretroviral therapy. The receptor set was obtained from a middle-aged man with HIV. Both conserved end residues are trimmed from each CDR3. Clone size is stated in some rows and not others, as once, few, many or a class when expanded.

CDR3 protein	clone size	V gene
SVEERDRAPYEQY	-	TRBV29-1
ASSQDPQQDNEQF	-	TRBV4-3
ASSEQGQGYNEQF	-	TRBV25-1
ASSPGSGAYNEQF	-	TRBV7-6
AISESGAPIEQY	-	TRBV10-3
AWSVGSYNEQF	-	TRBV30
SVELAVTQY	-	TRBV29-1
ASSRGGYNSPLH	few	TRBV19
ASSLPGEGGYT	-	TRBV7-2
ASSLFYETANTGELF	-	TRBV7-9
ASSMGDSHEQF	-	TRBV19
SVTGTLGLF	-	TRBV29-1
AISESESLLHEQY	-	TRBV10-3
ASSRRGQGESYGYT	-	TRBV5-1
ASDGNTEAF	-	TRBV19
AGGTGGMSGYT	once	TRBV6-6
ASSLGTARGYT	-	TRBV7-9
ASSPGRLSTDTQY	-	TRBV27
ASSQRQGYEQY	-	TRBV4-1
ASSVFGTTNTGELF	few	TRBV9
ASSWTGGNTGELF	-	TRBV5-1
ASTGQGFTDTQY	hyperexpanded	TRBV27
ASSAKGRSGNTIY	few	TRBV9
SVVPSSGELF	-	TRBV29-1
ASSYRGIEAF	-	TRBV6-5
ASSQDPEPGGAYRSTDTQY	-	TRBV14
ASSEGPRTYEQY	-	TRBV19
ASSEFGGRGEQY	once	TRBV10-1
ASSVDSHSGNTIY	-	TRBV9
ASSFGQGANQPQH	-	TRBV5-6
ASSILLPSGANVLT	-	TRBV19
ASKGSGSYNSPLH	-	TRBV25-1
ASSSKRGTSYEQY	once	TRBV11-3
ASSSPLEGGDEQY	-	TRBV13
ASRQGARTEAF	-	TRBV6-5
ASSLALTGVNGYT	-	TRBV28
ASSSSGTDYGYT	-	TRBV5-4
AWRTPGFSPLH	few	TRBV30
ASSVEGQGGLYEQY	-	TRBV9
ASSLETQKQY	-	TRBV7-2
ASSLQGVGSPLH	-	TRBV6-6
ASSLGQGGITDTQY	-	TRBV18
ASSLDRGFGYT	-	TRBV5-1
ASSPALGNEQF	-	TRBV5-1
ASSLGTLNTEAF	-	TRBV5-1